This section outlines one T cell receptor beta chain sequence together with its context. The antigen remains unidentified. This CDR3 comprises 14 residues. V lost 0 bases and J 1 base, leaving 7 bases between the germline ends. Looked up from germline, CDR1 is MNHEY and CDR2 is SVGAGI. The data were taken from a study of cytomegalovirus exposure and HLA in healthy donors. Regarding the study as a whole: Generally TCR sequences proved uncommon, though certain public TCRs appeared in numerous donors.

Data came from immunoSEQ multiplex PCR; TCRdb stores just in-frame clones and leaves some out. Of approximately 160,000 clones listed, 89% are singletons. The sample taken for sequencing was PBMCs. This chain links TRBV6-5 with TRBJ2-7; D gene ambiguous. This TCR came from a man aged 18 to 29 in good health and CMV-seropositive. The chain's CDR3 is CASSYSEWSYEQYF. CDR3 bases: TGTGCCAGCAGTTACTCTGAGTGGTCCTACGAGCAGTACTTC.